The 18 T cell receptor beta chains reported below all come from one sample, sequenced in a study of shared clonotypes between healthy human individuals. Measured with immunoSEQ multiplex PCR; TCRdb has only the in-frame clones, and not every one. The repertoire includes 2 million to 2.5 million clones, 90% to 95% of them detected once, and 0.3% to 0.4% sits in the top ten. Specimen: naive CD4+ T cells from PBMCs. Subset noted: CD45RA+ positively selected. Receptors were obtained from a young man in good health. Some clones in this sample may be carry-over from other donors' samples.

This chain connects TRBV4-3 to TRBJ2-7; the match to TRBD2 covers 9 bases. Germline CDR1 LGHNA, CDR2 YSLEER. The CDR3 loop spans 17 amino acids. V shed 4 bases, J shed 7 bases, and the junction held 17 bases outside the gene matches. The CDR3: CASSRWGSGSGAREQYF. In nucleotides, the CDR3 is TGCGCCAGCAGCCGTTGGGGTAGCGGGAGTGGTGCCCGTGAGCAGTACTTC.

This clone was picked up a small number of times. The gene calls are TRBV7-2 and TRBJ1-3; no clear D gene. The V end was cut by 5 bases, the J end by 0 bases, with 5 bases between. This CDR3 has 13 amino acids. Germline lookup yields CDR1 SGHTA and CDR2 FQGNSA. Here the CDR3 DNA reads TGTGCCAGCAGCCCCTACTCTGGAAACACCATATATTTT. This sequence encodes CASSPYSGNTIYF.

Comment on this clone: The same CDR3 can be traced to other DNA sequences in this sample. The rearrangement links TRBV7-9 to TRBJ2-7; 8 bases fit TRBD2. This CDR3 spans 15 amino acids. The germline V gene encodes CDR1 SEHNR and CDR2 FQNEAQ (reference sequence). V was clipped by 4 bases and J by 2 bases; unmatched bases: 7. CDR3 loop: CASSSRTSGTYEQYF. The CDR3 DNA is TGTGCCAGCAGCTCACGCACTAGCGGAACCTACGAGCAGTACTTC.

This chain joins TRBV4-1 and TRBJ1-2; D remains unclear. The CDR3 length is 18 residues. Germline loops: CDR1 MGHRA, CDR2 YSYEKL. Trimming shortened V by 3 bases and J by 2 bases, and 22 bases separated the two germline ends. The CDR3 bases are TGCGCCAGCAGCCAGTCCCAACAGCGTACTGCTTTGAACTATGGCTACACCTTC. It is translated as CASSQSQQRTALNYGYTF.

This clone was recorded once. This sequence joins TRBV6-1 and TRBJ2-2, with no clear D. Trimming removed 5 bases at V and 6 bases at J, with 16 bases between. In germline, CDR1 is MNHNS, CDR2 SASEGT. This CDR3 spans 15 amino acids. The CDR3 spells CASSQTVIRPGELFF. The DNA of the CDR3 is TGTGCCAGCAGTCAGACCGTAATCAGGCCCGGGGAGCTGTTTTTT.

Details on this clone: The identical CDR3 is also encoded by other nucleotide sequences in the sample. DNA for the CDR3: TGTGCCAGCAGCTTAGTTAGGGGCACTGAAGCTTTCTTT. Protein: CASSLVRGTEAFF. The chain couples TRBV7-2 to TRBJ1-1, with D perhaps TRBD1 (5 bases). Germline-derived CDR1 and CDR2 are SGHTA and FQGNSA. The V and J ends lost 1 base and 4 bases respectively, with 7 bases between them. The CDR3 has 13 residues. Variable domain in full (rest from reference TRBV7-2 and TRBJ1-1): GAGVSQSPSNKVTEKGKDVELRCDPISGHTALYWYRQSLGQGLEFLIYFQGNSAPDKSGLPSDRFSAERTGGSVSTLTIQRTQQEDSAVYLCASSLVRGTEAFFGQGTRLTVV.

The chain uses TRBV18 and TRBJ2-4; D not certain. V lost 11 bases and J 0 bases, leaving 11 bases between the germline ends. Germline assignment: CDR1 KGHSH and CDR2 LQKENI. The CDR3 sequence is 13 residues long. CDR3 amino acids: CACSDLAKNIQYF. The CDR3 bases are TGTGCCTGTTCTGACCTAGCCAAAAACATTCAGTACTTC.

The rearrangement uses TRBV7-8 and TRBJ1-2, with D possibly TRBD1 on 6 matching bases. This CDR3 contains 16 residues. Trimming took 0 bases from V and 4 from J, leaving 15 bases between them. In germline, CDR1 is SGHVS, CDR2 FQNEAQ. CDR3 residues: CASSLATAGAVYGYTF. The DNA for the CDR3 is TGTGCCAGCAGCTTAGCGACGGCAGGGGCTGTCTATGGCTACACCTTC.

This clone was seen a handful of times. The sample has other DNA sequences that encode this CDR3 too. This rearrangement joins TRBV11-2 to TRBJ2-7; no firm D call. The germline CDR1 and CDR2 sequences are SGHAT and FQNNGV. The CDR3 is 12 amino acids. Trimming stripped 1 base from V and 6 bases from J, with 7 bases between. CDR3 amino acids: CASSLAGSEQYF. As DNA, the CDR3 is TGTGCCAGCAGCTTAGCTGGGTCCGAGCAGTACTTC.

The V gene is TRBV30, the J gene TRBJ2-5, with TRBD2 matching over 10 bases. The germline V gene has CDR1 GTSNPN and CDR2 SVGIG (reference sequence). The CDR3 is 19 residues long. V shed 0 bases and J 3 bases; nucleotides not matched to a gene: 16. The CDR3 spells CAWSVNRLAGASWKETQYF. The DNA of the CDR3 is TGTGCCTGGAGTGTAAACCGGCTAGCGGGAGCTTCTTGGAAAGAGACCCAGTACTTC. Full variable domain (missing parts from reference TRBV30 and TRBJ2-5): SQTIHQWPATLVQPVGSPLSLECTVEGTSNPNLYWYRQAAGRGLQLLFYSVGIGQISSEVPQNLSASRPQDRQFILSSKKLLLSDSGFYLCAWSVNRLAGASWKETQYFGPGTRLLVL.

The V gene is TRBV5-1, the J gene TRBJ1-1; TRBD1 matches at 8 bases. The CDR3 runs to 15 residues. With V trimmed by 4 bases and J by 6 bases, 11 bases remained unmatched. The germline gives CDR1 SGHRS, CDR2 YFSETQ. For the CDR3, the DNA is TGCGCCAGCAGCGCACAGGGGGGCGTAGGGCCTGAAGCTTTCTTT. It translates to CASSAQGGVGPEAFF.

Here the CDR3 DNA reads TGCGCCAGCACCCGCACTACACAGGGGGGCACTGAAGCTTTCTTT. It yields the protein CASTRTTQGGTEAFF. The chain is built from TRBV5-1 and TRBJ1-1, with 8 bases identical to TRBD1. This CDR3 has 15 amino acids. V was pared by 6 bases and J by 4 bases, with 11 bases of the junction left unmatched. The germline CDR1 and CDR2 sequences are SGHRS and YFSETQ.

This clone was seen only once. The gene calls are TRBV7-2 and TRBJ1-4; perhaps TRBD1 as D (6 bases). With 5 bases removed from V and 7 bases from J, the gap between germline ends came to 17 bases. Germline V gene data show CDR1 as SGHTA and CDR2 as FQGNSA. The CDR3 extends over 15 amino acids. CDR3: CASSPTRDIFEKLFF. Here the CDR3 DNA reads TGTGCCAGCAGCCCCACCCGGGACATCTTTGAAAAACTGTTTTTT.

Notes on this clone: The same CDR3 can be traced to other DNA sequences in this sample. V and J are TRBV7-9 and TRBJ2-1, with D perhaps matching TRBD2 (6 bases). Germline assignment: CDR1 SEHNR and CDR2 FQNEAQ (reference sequence). The CDR3 loop spans 15 amino acids. Trimming removed 1 base from V and 1 base from J, with 8 bases in between. The CDR3 spells CASSLGSGSYNEQFF. DNA of the CDR3: TGTGCCAGCAGCTTAGGTAGCGGATCCTACAATGAGCAGTTCTTC.

The chain has TRBV18 and TRBJ1-2; 8 bases line up with TRBD1. This CDR3 has 15 residues. CDR1 KGHSH and CDR2 LQKENI come from the germline V gene. Losses at the gene ends were 3 bases for V and 0 bases for J; bases not matched to a gene: 3. CDR3 coding DNA: TGTGCCAGCTCACCTCAGGGGGCTCCTAACTATGGCTACACCTTC. Translation gives CASSPQGAPNYGYTF.

Notes on this clone: This same CDR3 is encoded by further DNA sequences in the sample. The chain employs TRBV4-1 and TRBJ2-7; D is unresolved. V shed 1 base and J shed 3 bases, with 10 bases lying between them. CDR1 and CDR2 (germline): MGHRA, YSYEKL. The CDR3 spans 14 residues. The CDR3 DNA sequence: TGCGCCAGCAGCCAAGGTAGAGGCTTCTACGAGCAGTACTTC. It yields the protein CASSQGRGFYEQYF.

CDR3 DNA sequence: TGCAGTGCTATGCACCATGAGCAGTTCTTC. It encodes CSAMHHEQFF. The chain recombines TRBV20-1 with TRBJ2-1; D ambiguous. Trimming pared 4 bases from V and 8 bases from J, leaving 6 bases between. This CDR3 is built from 10 residues. Germline CDR1 and CDR2: DFQATT and SNEGSKA (reference sequence).

The chain combines TRBV10-3 with TRBJ2-1; the D is unclear. Germline CDR1 ENHRY, CDR2 SYGVKD. Trimming stripped 4 bases from V and 4 bases from J, with 11 bases between. The CDR3 is 14 residues long. The CDR3 reads CAISVGYGYNEQFF. CDR3 sequence (DNA): TGTGCCATCAGTGTGGGGTACGGGTACAATGAGCAGTTCTTC.